Listed here is a single TCR beta chain. In the source study's methods: Cell counts per sample came from amplifying reference gene primers. TCRdb keeps only in-frame clones here, not all; method: immunoSEQ multiplex PCR. That table supplies the V and J calls and clone size; D and trimming were determined from the DNA. Found here are about 370,000 clones, 80% to 90% of them singletons; the top ten hold less than 3.5%. Germline CDR1 and CDR2: SGHVS and FNYEAQ. Losses at the gene ends were 5 bases for V and 3 bases for J; bases not matched to a gene: 5. The CDR3 sequence is 15 residues long. Followed over time, Seattle patients had been enrolled while infection was active. These data belong to a study of blood T cell repertoires in COVID-19. Study information: Some COVID-19 samples were acute and others convalescent; all came from the United States, Italy and Spain. The analysed material was cDNA or gDNA that came from T cells, B-cell-depleted T cells, or PBMCs.

This clonotype originated in a woman aged 25 to 39 with COVID-19, enrolled during active disease. The sequencing sample was made of peripheral blood. The rearrangement uses TRBV7-6 and TRBJ2-1, with 9 bases aligning to TRBD2. The CDR3 is CASSPGTSFYNEQFF. CDR3 sequence (DNA): TGTGCCAGCAGCCCCGGGACTAGCTTCTACAATGAGCAGTTCTTC.